This is a list of T cell receptor beta chains from one sample in a study of shared clonotypes between healthy human individuals. The data were produced by immunoSEQ multiplex PCR, yet TCRdb's version contains in-frame clones alone and is incomplete. The sample comprises millions of clones, less than 95% of which are singletons, and 0.9% to 1.3% rests with the top ten. What was sequenced was naive CD8+ T cells sorted from blood. The receptors derive from a man aged 18 to 35 in good health. Each CDR3 is given with its conserved first and last residue. D genes are given only for firm matches. The listing skips clone size in some rows; elsewhere it reads once, few, many or a size class.

d_call | j_call | v_call | clone_size | cdr3_nt | cdr3_aa
TRBD1 | TRBJ2-7 | TRBV7-2 | . | TGTGCCAGCAGTCCTTTGGGACAGGGATTATACGAGCAGTACTTC | CASSPLGQGLYEQYF
. | TRBJ2-3 | TRBV28 | . | TGTGCCAGCAGTTTACCCGAGGACCTAACCGATACGCAGTATTTT | CASSLPEDLTDTQYF
TRBD1 | TRBJ2-1 | TRBV27 | . | TGTGCCAGCAGTTTTCAGGGGGACAATGAGCAGTTCTTC | CASSFQGDNEQFF
. | TRBJ1-4 | TRBV7-6 | . | TGTGCCAGCAGCTTAGAAGAACGCCGTGGAGGAAAACTGTTTTTT | CASSLEERRGGKLFF
. | TRBJ2-1 | TRBV27 | . | TGTGCCAGCAGTTCCCGACAGTACAATGAGCAGTTCTTC | CASSSRQYNEQFF
TRBD2 | TRBJ2-3 | TRBV10-1 | . | TGCGCCAGCAGTGAGACTAGCGGGGGGACAGATACGCAGTATTTT | CASSETSGGTDTQYF
TRBD1 | TRBJ2-7 | TRBV7-9 | . | TGTGCCAGCAGCTCCGACAGGGTCGAGCAGTACTTC | CASSSDRVEQYF
TRBD2 | TRBJ2-7 | TRBV7-2 | . | TGTGCCAGCAGCTTCCTAGCGGGGACGGGTAACGAGCAGTACTTC | CASSFLAGTGNEQYF
. | TRBJ2-5 | TRBV7-2 | . | TGTGCCAGCAGCTTACACCCTACCCTAGAGACCCAGTACTTC | CASSLHPTLETQYF
. | TRBJ1-2 | TRBV7-9 | once | TGTGCCAGCAGCAAGGTGGCGGGTAGCTATGGCTACACCTTC | CASSKVAGSYGYTF
. | TRBJ1-5 | TRBV2 | few | TGTGCCAGCAGTGAACAGGAATCCAATCAGCCCCAGCATTTT | CASSEQESNQPQHF
TRBD1 | TRBJ2-5 | TRBV7-9 | . | TGTGCCAGCAGCTTCCGGACAGGGGGGACACAAGAGACCCAGTACTTC | CASSFRTGGTQETQYF
. | TRBJ2-1 | TRBV11-2 | . | TGTGCCAGCAGCTTAGTACGAGAGAAGCAGTTCTTC | CASSLVREKQFF
TRBD1 | TRBJ2-7 | TRBV27 | . | TGTGCCAGCAGTTTGGGGCAGGGGGCTTACGAGCAGTACTTC | CASSLGQGAYEQYF
TRBD1 | TRBJ1-2 | TRBV6-1 | . | TGTGCCAGCAGTGAAATAGGGGACAGCTACTATGGCTACACCTTC | CASSEIGDSYYGYTF
TRBD2 | TRBJ2-2 | TRBV6-4 | once | TGTGCCAGCAGTGATTTTCTAGCGGCGAACACCGGGGAGCTGTTTTTT | CASSDFLAANTGELFF
. | TRBJ1-1 | TRBV27 | . | TGTGCCAGCAGTTTATTGACCCGTACCGGCACTGAAGCTTTCTTT | CASSLLTRTGTEAFF
. | TRBJ2-3 | TRBV27 | . | TGTGCCAGCAGTTCAAGAACGAGCGGGACAGGACGCACAGATACGCAGTATTTT | CASSSRTSGTGRTDTQYF
. | TRBJ2-7 | TRBV28 | . | TGTGCCAGCAGTTTTCCAACTCAAAACTCCTACGAGCAGTACTTC | CASSFPTQNSYEQYF
TRBD1 | TRBJ2-7 | TRBV4-1 | . | TGCGCCAGCAGCCAAGCGGGACAGGGTACCTACGAGCAGTACTTC | CASSQAGQGTYEQYF
TRBD1 | TRBJ1-1 | TRBV19 | . | TGTGCCAGTAGTAACAGGGGGCTGATGAACACTGAAGCTTTCTTT | CASSNRGLMNTEAFF
TRBD1 | TRBJ2-7 | TRBV29-1 | . | TGCAGCGCCCGGACAGGTACGACCTACGAGCAGTACTTC | CSARTGTTYEQYF
. | TRBJ2-7 | TRBV27 | . | TGTGCCAGCAGTCCCTCTTCTCCTCAGGAGCAGTACTTC | CASSPSSPQEQYF
TRBD2 | TRBJ2-3 | TRBV7-9 | . | TGTGCCAGCAGCTGGGGGCTAGCGGGGTCAGATACGCAGTATTTT | CASSWGLAGSDTQYF
. | TRBJ2-7 | TRBV15 | . | TGTGCCACCAGCTTAAGCGGTGAGCAGTACTTC | CATSLSGEQYF
. | TRBJ2-7 | TRBV6-1 | . | TGTGCCAGCAGGGAAAGACAGCCCTACGAGCAGTACTTC | CASRERQPYEQYF
. | TRBJ2-7 | TRBV19 | . | TGTGCCAGTAGTTGGACAGCGTCCTACGAGCAGTACTTC | CASSWTASYEQYF
TRBD2 | TRBJ2-5 | TRBV5-1 | . | TGCGCCAGCAGCTTGGCACGGGGGGTGGAAGAGACCCAGTACTTC | CASSLARGVEETQYF
. | TRBJ2-3 | TRBV10-3 | . | TGTGCCATCAGTGTTTCCAGCGGTAACACAGATACGCAGTATTTT | CAISVSSGNTDTQYF
. | TRBJ2-7 | TRBV5-6 | . | TGTGCCAGCAGCTTGCCTTGGACGGACCCTTCCTACGAGCAGTACTTC | CASSLPWTDPSYEQYF
. | TRBJ1-1 | TRBV6-5 | few | TGTGCCAGCAGTTACACAGAGAACACTGAAGCTTTCTTT | CASSYTENTEAFF
TRBD2 | TRBJ2-1 | TRBV9 | . | TGTGCCAGCAGCGACCCGGGAGCGGGAGGCTCTGAGCAGTTCTTC | CASSDPGAGGSEQFF
TRBD1 | TRBJ2-7 | TRBV15 | . | TGTGCCACCAGCATAAGTCCCCCCGGACAGGGGTTCTACGAGCAGTACTTC | CATSISPPGQGFYEQYF
TRBD2 | TRBJ2-1 | TRBV28 | . | TGTGCCAGCAGTTGGGCCGGGACTAGCGGGGTGGGCAATGAGCAGTTCTTC | CASSWAGTSGVGNEQFF
. | TRBJ2-5 | TRBV11-2 | . | TGTGCCAGCAGCTTGGGGGTAGACTTACAAGAGACCCAGTACTTC | CASSLGVDLQETQYF
. | TRBJ2-7 | TRBV28 | . | TGTGCCAGCAGTTTATCAGGGACCCCCTACGAGCAGTACTTC | CASSLSGTPYEQYF
. | TRBJ2-1 | TRBV20-1 | once | TGCAGCCTAGGAGTGGAGTTCTTC | CSLGVEFF
. | TRBJ1-1 | TRBV15 | once | TGTGCCACCACCTGGGGGGGAAACACTGAAGCTTTCTTT | CATTWGGNTEAFF
TRBD1 | TRBJ1-2 | TRBV7-9 | . | TGTGCCAGCAGCTTGGACCAAGGGACAGGTTTTTATGGCTACACCTTC | CASSLDQGTGFYGYTF
TRBD1 | TRBJ1-6 | TRBV6-4 | . | TGTGCCAGCAGTGTAATCGTCGACAGGGGGCTTTCACCCCTCCACTTT | CASSVIVDRGLSPLHF
. | TRBJ2-2 | TRBV6-5 | . | TGTGCCAGCAGTTACCTCAGGGCCGGGGAGCTGTTTTTT | CASSYLRAGELFF
. | TRBJ2-1 | TRBV7-6 | . | TGTGCCAGCAGCCCTGGGACGCCTTACAATGAGCAGTTCTTC | CASSPGTPYNEQFF
. | TRBJ1-1 | TRBV28 | once | TGTGCCAGCACTCGAGTGGACGGTAACACTGAAGCTTTCTTT | CASTRVDGNTEAFF
TRBD1 | TRBJ2-7 | TRBV4-1 | . | TGCGCCAGCAGCCAAGAAGGACAGGGGATCTACGAGCAGTACTTC | CASSQEGQGIYEQYF
TRBD1 | TRBJ2-7 | TRBV19 | . | TGTGCCAGCGGACAGGGCCTCTCCTACGAGCAGTACTTC | CASGQGLSYEQYF
TRBD1 | TRBJ1-4 | TRBV28 | . | TGTGCCAGCAGTGTAGGACAGGGGTTAGATGAAAAACTGTTTTTT | CASSVGQGLDEKLFF
. | TRBJ1-1 | TRBV4-1 | . | TGCGCCAGCAGCCAACTCCCCGGGGGAGCCATGAACACTGAAGCTTTCTTT | CASSQLPGGAMNTEAFF
. | TRBJ1-2 | TRBV7-3 | once | TGTGCCAGCAGCCTCTCTGGGGGGGCGACCTTGGATGGCTACACCTTC | CASSLSGGATLDGYTF
. | TRBJ2-7 | TRBV30 | . | TGTGCCTGGAGTGAAAGCTCCTACGAGCAGTACTTC | CAWSESSYEQYF
TRBD1 | TRBJ2-1 | TRBV7-7 | . | TGTGCTAGCAGCCCCCTTGGCCCAGGGGGTGAGCAGTTCTTC | CASSPLGPGGEQFF
. | TRBJ2-3 | TRBV5-6 | . | TGTGCCAGCAGCTTGGGGGCTCGGGACGATACGCAGTATTTT | CASSLGARDDTQYF
TRBD1 | TRBJ1-1 | TRBV25-1 | . | TGTGCCAGCAGGGAGGCAGGGGGGAGCACTGAAGCTTTCTTT | CASREAGGSTEAFF
. | TRBJ2-6 | TRBV19 | . | TGTGCCAGTAGTATAGTTGGGATGCGGGCTGGGGCCAACGTCCTGACTTTC | CASSIVGMRAGANVLTF
TRBD1 | TRBJ2-1 | TRBV30 | . | TGTGCCTGGTCAGGGGGTGAGCAGTTCTTC | CAWSGGEQFF